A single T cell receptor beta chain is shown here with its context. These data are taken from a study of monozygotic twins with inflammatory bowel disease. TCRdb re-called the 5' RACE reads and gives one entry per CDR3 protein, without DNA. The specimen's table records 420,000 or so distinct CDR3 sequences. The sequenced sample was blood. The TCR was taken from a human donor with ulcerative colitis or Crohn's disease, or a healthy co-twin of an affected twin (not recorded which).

CDR3: CASSPDRAGDTEAFF. The chain recombines TRBV7-9 with TRBJ1-1; TCRdb returns TRBD1, unconfirmable since there is no DNA. This CDR3 comprises 15 residues. Germline CDR1 is SEHNR and CDR2 is FQNEAQ (reference sequence).